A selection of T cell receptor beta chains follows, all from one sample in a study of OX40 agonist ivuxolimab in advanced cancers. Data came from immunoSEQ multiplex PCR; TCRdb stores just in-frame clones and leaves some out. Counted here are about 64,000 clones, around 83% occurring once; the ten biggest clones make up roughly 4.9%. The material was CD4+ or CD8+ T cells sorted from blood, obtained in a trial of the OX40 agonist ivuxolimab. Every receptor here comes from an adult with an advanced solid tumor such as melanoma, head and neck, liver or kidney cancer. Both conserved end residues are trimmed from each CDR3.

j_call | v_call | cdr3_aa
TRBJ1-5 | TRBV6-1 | ASSEVGQGGNQPQH
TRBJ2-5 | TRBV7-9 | ASSLPFGLETQY
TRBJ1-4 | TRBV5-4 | ASSQESDFEKLF
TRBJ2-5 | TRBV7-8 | ASSLDRQTQETQY
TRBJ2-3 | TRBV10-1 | ASSRGLGDTQY
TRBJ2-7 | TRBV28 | ASVSGRNEQY
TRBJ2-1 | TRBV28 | ASSFKMNEQF
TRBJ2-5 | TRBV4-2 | ASSQSSLAGGWGETQY
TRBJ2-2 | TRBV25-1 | ASSRLGNTGELF
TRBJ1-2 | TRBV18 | ASSPQSQGRGYT
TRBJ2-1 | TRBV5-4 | ASSSAGTSGISEQF
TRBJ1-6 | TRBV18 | ASSGGIGQSIINIH
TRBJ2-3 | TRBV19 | ASSFSRGGKSTDTQY
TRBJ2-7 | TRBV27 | ASSPRDRGNEQY
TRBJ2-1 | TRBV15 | ATSRDIVSGRAGEQF
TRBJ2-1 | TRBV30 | AWSSQLNNEQF
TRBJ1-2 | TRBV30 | AWSVQSGFEGYT
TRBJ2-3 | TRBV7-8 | ASSRLAGGQDTQY